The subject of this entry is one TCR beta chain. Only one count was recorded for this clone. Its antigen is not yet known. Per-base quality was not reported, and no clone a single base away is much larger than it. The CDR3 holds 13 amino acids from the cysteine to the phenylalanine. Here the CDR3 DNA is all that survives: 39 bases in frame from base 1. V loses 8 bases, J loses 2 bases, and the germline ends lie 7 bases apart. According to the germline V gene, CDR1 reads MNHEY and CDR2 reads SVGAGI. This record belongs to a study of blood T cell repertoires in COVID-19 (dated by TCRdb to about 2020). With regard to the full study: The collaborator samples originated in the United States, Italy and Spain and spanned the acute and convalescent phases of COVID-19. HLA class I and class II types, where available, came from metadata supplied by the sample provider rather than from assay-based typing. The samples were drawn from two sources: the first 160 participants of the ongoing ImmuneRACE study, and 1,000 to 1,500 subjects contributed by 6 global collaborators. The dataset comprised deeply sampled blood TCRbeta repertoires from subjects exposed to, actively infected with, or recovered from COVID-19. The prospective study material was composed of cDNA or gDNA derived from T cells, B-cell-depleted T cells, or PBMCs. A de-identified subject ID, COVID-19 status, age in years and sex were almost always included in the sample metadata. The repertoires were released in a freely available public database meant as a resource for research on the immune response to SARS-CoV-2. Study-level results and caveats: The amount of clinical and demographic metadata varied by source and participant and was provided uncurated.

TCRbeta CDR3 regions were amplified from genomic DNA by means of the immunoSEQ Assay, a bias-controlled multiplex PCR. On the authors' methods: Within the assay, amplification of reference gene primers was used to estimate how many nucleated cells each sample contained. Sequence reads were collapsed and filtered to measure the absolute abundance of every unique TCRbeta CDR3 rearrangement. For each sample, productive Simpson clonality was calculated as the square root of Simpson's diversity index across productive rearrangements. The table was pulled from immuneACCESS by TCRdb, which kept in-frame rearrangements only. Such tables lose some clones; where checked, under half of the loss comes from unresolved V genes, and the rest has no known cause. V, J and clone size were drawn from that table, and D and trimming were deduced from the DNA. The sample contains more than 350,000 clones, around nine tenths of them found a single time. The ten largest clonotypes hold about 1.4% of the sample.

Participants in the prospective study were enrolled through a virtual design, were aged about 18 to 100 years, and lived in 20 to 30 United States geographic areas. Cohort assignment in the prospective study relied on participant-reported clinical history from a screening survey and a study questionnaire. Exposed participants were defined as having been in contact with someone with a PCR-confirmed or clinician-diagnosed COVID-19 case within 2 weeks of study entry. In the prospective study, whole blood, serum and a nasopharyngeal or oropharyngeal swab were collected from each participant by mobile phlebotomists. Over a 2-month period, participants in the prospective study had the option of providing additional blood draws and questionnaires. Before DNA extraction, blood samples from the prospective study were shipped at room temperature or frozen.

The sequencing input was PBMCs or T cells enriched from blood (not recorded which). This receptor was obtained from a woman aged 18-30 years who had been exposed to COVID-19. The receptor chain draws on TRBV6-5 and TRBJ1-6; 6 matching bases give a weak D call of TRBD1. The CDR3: CASGDTYNSPLHF. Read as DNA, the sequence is TGTGCCAGCGGGGACACCTATAATTCACCCCTCCACTTT.